The 30 T cell receptor beta chains below come from one sample, sequenced in a study of cytomegalovirus exposure and HLA in healthy donors. The protocol was immunoSEQ multiplex PCR, while the TCRdb copy is restricted to in-frame clones and leaves out a portion. The table records tens of thousands of clones, 89% of them present only once. Sequencing input: PBMCs. The receptors were gathered from a woman aged 18-29 years in good health and CMV-seronegative.

The chain couples TRBV7-9 to TRBJ2-2; TRBD2 matches at 9 bases. Per the germline V gene, CDR1 is SEHNR and CDR2 is FQNEAQ (reference sequence). With 0 bases clipped from V and 6 bases from J, the junction kept 5 bases outside the gene matches. The CDR3 extends over 16 amino acids. This CDR3 reads CASSLAASGIPGELFF. The CDR3 DNA follows: TGTGCCAGCAGCTTAGCCGCTAGCGGGATCCCCGGGGAGCTGTTTTTT. The full variable domain, its missing parts supplied by reference TRBV7-9 and TRBJ2-2, is DTGVSQNPRHKITKRGQNVTFRCDPISEHNRLYWYRQTLGQGPEFLTYFQNEAQLEKSRLLSDRFSAERPKGSFSTLEIQRTEQGDSAMYLCASSLAASGIPGELFFGEGSRLTVL.

This clone has just one count. CDR3 region: CASSLVAGTYNEQFF. The CDR3 coding sequence is TGTGCCAGCAGCTTAGTAGCGGGGACCTACAATGAGCAGTTCTTC. The chain couples TRBV11-2 to TRBJ2-1; 8 bases align to TRBD2. The germline CDR1 and CDR2 sequences are SGHAT and FQNNGV. The CDR3 is made up of 15 amino acids. V lost 1 base, J lost 2 bases, and 1 base stayed unmatched. Using reference TRBV11-2 and TRBJ2-1 for the parts outside the CDR3, the full variable domain is EAGVAQSPRYKIIEKRQSVAFWCNPISGHATLYWYQQILGQGPKLLIQFQNNGVVDDSQLPKDRFSAERLKGVDSTLKIQPAKLEDSAVYLCASSLVAGTYNEQFFGPGTRLTVL.

The chain uses TRBV7-6 and TRBJ2-2; D call uncertain. The V end lost 0 bases, the J end lost 6 bases, and 14 bases lay between the germline ends. From germline, CDR1 is SGHVS and CDR2 FNYEAQ. This CDR3 contains 16 residues. CDR3 bases: TGTGCCAGCAGCTTAGCGAACAGCCCCACGCCCGGGGAGCTGTTTTTT. It specifies CASSLANSPTPGELFF. The full variable domain, completed using reference TRBV7-6 and TRBJ2-2, is GAGVSQSPRYKVTKRGQDVALRCDPISGHVSLYWYRQALGQGPEFLTYFNYEAQQDKSGLPNDRFSAERPEGSISTLTIQRTEQRDSAMYRCASSLANSPTPGELFFGEGSRLTVL.

The chain recombines TRBV28 with TRBJ2-3, with a tentative D call TRBD1 (5 bases). Germline loops: CDR1 MDHEN, CDR2 SYDVKM. The CDR3 has 15 residues. The V end was cut by 5 bases, the J end by 1 base, with 13 bases between. The CDR3, as DNA: TGTGCCAGCAGTCTCGGACAACAAGGCACAGATACGCAGTATTTT. Amino acids: CASSLGQQGTDTQYF.

This chain joins TRBV7-9 and TRBJ2-1, with a possible D match to TRBD1 (6 bases). The germline V and J ends were trimmed by 4 bases and 6 bases, with 7 bases remaining between them. Germline values: CDR1 SEHNR, CDR2 FQNEAQ (reference sequence). This CDR3 spans 12 amino acids. In DNA, the CDR3 is TGTGCCAGCAGCTGGGGGCCCAATGAGCAGTTCTTC. It specifies CASSWGPNEQFF.

This chain links TRBV10-3 with TRBJ2-6, with TRBD1 matching 10 bases. The germline V gene has CDR1 ENHRY and CDR2 SYGVKD. After removal of 6 bases from V and 0 bases from J, the junction contained 8 bases not matched to a gene. The CDR3 loop spans 18 amino acids. CDR3 protein: CAIRAGDRGSSGANVLTF. DNA of the CDR3: TGTGCCATCAGGGCGGGGGACAGGGGAAGCTCTGGGGCCAACGTCCTGACTTTC.

The chain carries TRBV19 and TRBJ1-1; possible D gene TRBD1, 5 bases. CDR3 length: 16 residues. The V end lost 2 bases, the J end lost 0 bases, and 13 bases lay between the germline ends. Germline V gives CDR1 LNHDA, CDR2 SQIVND (reference sequence). The CDR3 bases are TGTGCCAGTAGTATAACACGGGGGGATGTGAACACTGAAGCTTTCTTT. Translated, it gives CASSITRGDVNTEAFF.

The chain couples TRBV18 to TRBJ2-7; TRBD1 is a possible D gene (6 bases). Germline CDR1 is KGHSH and CDR2 is LQKENI. CDR3 length: 14 amino acids. Deletions cut 3 bases from V and 6 bases from J, with 15 bases between. The CDR3 reads CASSPGGQTLEQYF. The CDR3 coding sequence is TGTGCCAGCTCACCGGGCGGACAGACGCTCGAGCAGTACTTC.

The chain combines TRBV13 with TRBJ1-4; D might be TRBD1 (5 bases). V lost 4 bases and J 1 base, leaving 13 bases between the germline ends. CDR3 length: 16 amino acids. The germline CDR1 and CDR2 sequences are PRHDT and FYEKMQ (reference sequence). The CDR3 is CASSSRVRQTNEKLFF. The CDR3 DNA is TGTGCCAGCAGCTCCAGGGTCAGACAAACTAATGAAAAACTGTTTTTT.

The chain joins TRBV19 to TRBJ2-1; no definite D call. Deletions cut 3 bases from V and 5 bases from J, with 8 bases between. Per germline, CDR1 LNHDA and CDR2 SQIVND (reference sequence). The CDR3 is 13 amino acids. The CDR3 protein is CASSINPDNEQFF. DNA of the CDR3: TGTGCCAGTAGTATTAATCCGGACAATGAGCAGTTCTTC.

The chain combines TRBV7-2 with TRBJ2-6; D uncertain. Germline values: CDR1 SGHTA, CDR2 FQGNSA. Trimming cost V 5 bases and J 0 bases, with 8 bases left between them. The CDR3 loop spans 15 amino acids. CDR3 sequence: CASSHDNSGANVLTF. The CDR3 bases are TGTGCCAGCAGCCACGACAACTCTGGGGCCAACGTCCTGACTTTC.

This sequence joins TRBV6-5 and TRBJ2-7; D gene ambiguous. Trimming stripped 6 bases from V and 2 bases from J, with 11 bases between. CDR3 length: 13 residues. Looked up from germline, CDR1 is MNHEY and CDR2 is SVGAGI. The CDR3 spells CASSLHTTYEQYF. In DNA, the CDR3 is TGTGCCAGCAGCCTCCACACTACCTACGAGCAGTACTTC.

The chain recombines TRBV15 with TRBJ2-5, with 10 bases identical to TRBD1. The CDR3 spans 16 residues. J was trimmed by 4 bases and V by 5 bases; bases with no gene match: 10. Germline V gene lookup returns CDR1 LNHNV and CDR2 YYDKDF (reference sequence). CDR3: CATSVGQGIPRETQYF. In DNA form, the CDR3 reads TGTGCCACCAGCGTGGGACAGGGGATCCCCCGAGAGACCCAGTACTTC.

A few counts support this clone. The chain has TRBV21-1 and TRBJ2-7; TRBD1 is the table's D call, not checked against the DNA. TRBV21-1 is shown as a pseudogene. This CDR3 region has 15 residues. The CDR3 DNA follows: TGTGCCAGCAGCCCCAGAGAGGACAATTCCTACGAGCAGTACTTC. This encodes CASSPREDNSYEQYF.

The chain joins TRBV9 to TRBJ2-3; TRBD2 is a possible D gene (7 bases). Trimming pared 1 base from V and 5 bases from J, leaving 11 bases between. The germline V gene encodes CDR1 SGDLS and CDR2 YYNGEE. CDR3 length: 14 amino acids. The CDR3 DNA reads as TGTGCCAGCAGCGTAACGGGGGGCCAAGATACGCAGTATTTT. Residues: CASSVTGGQDTQYF.

The chain is built from TRBV1 and TRBJ2-5; TRBD2, as called in the table, went unchecked against the DNA. TRBV1 is recorded as a pseudogene. The CDR3 is 18 residues long. The CDR3 DNA reads as TGCACCAGCAGCCATCACCCTCCGGGACTAGCGGGAGGAGAGACCCAGTACTTC. It is translated as CTSSHHPPGLAGGETQYF.

The chain employs TRBV5-4 and TRBJ2-7; 14 positions agree with TRBD2. This CDR3 spans 15 amino acids. V lost 1 base to trimming and J lost 7 bases; unmatched junction nucleotides: 4. Per the germline V gene, CDR1 is SGHNT and CDR2 is YYREEE (reference sequence). Here the CDR3 DNA reads TGTGCCAGCAGCTTGCCGGGACTAGCGGGGGCTGAGCAGTACTTC. Its translation is CASSLPGLAGAEQYF.

This clone has only one observation. The chain recombines TRBV30 with TRBJ1-2; TRBD1 aligns across 12 bases. V shed 3 bases and J 4 bases; nucleotides not matched to a gene: 3. This CDR3 is 14 amino acids long. Germline V gives CDR1 GTSNPN, CDR2 SVGIG (reference sequence). CDR3 DNA sequence: TGTGCCTGGAGGGGACAGGGGGCTTCCTATGGCTACACCTTC. Its protein is CAWRGQGASYGYTF.

V is TRBV4-2 and J is TRBJ2-1; 16 bases are shared with TRBD2. From germline, CDR1 is LGHNA and CDR2 YNFKEQ. Germline trimming cut 4 bases from V and 5 bases from J; bases unmatched to any gene: 2. This CDR3 has 16 amino acids. CDR3 amino acids: CASSPGTSGGDNEQFF. DNA of the CDR3: TGTGCCAGCAGCCCGGGGACTAGCGGGGGGGACAATGAGCAGTTCTTC.

A remark on this clone: Mismatch with germline at one junction end may stem from a read error. V gene TRBV14 combines with J gene TRBJ2-3; 15 bases align to TRBD2. The CDR3 extends over 15 amino acids. CDR1 and CDR2 (germline): SGHDN, FVKESK. This CDR3 is CASSKGLAGGWPPRF. The CDR3 coding sequence is TGTGCCAGCAGCAAGGGACTAGCGGGAGGTTGGCCCCCCCGGTTT.

This sequence joins TRBV23-1 and TRBJ2-7; TRBD1 matches 9 bases. TRBV23-1 counts as an open reading frame of uncertain function. The CDR3 extends over 17 amino acids. With V trimmed by 6 bases and J by 2 bases, 14 bases remained unmatched. Written as DNA, the CDR3 is TGCGCCAGCAGCCGGGACAGGGCCCTTTGGTTCGCCTACGAGCAGTACTTC. Translation: CASSRDRALWFAYEQYF.

V usage is TRBV6-1 and J usage is TRBJ2-3, with a possible D match to TRBD2 (5 bases). Trimming stripped 6 bases from V and 2 bases from J, with 21 bases between. CDR1 is MNHNS, CDR2 SASEGT, per germline. The CDR3 length is 17 residues. The CDR3 DNA is TGTGCCAGCAGCGAACGCCGGACTCTACTTCTCACAGATACGCAGTATTTT. Its translation: CASSERRTLLLTDTQYF.

The chain links TRBV30 to TRBJ1-5; no firm D call. Germline loops: CDR1 GTSNPN, CDR2 SVGIG (reference sequence). The CDR3 covers 12 residues. V gave up 0 bases and J gave up 6 bases, with 6 bases separating them. In DNA, the CDR3 is TGTGCCTGGAGTGTACAATTTCAGCCCCAGCATTTT. This translates into CAWSVQFQPQHF.

The chain joins TRBV27 to TRBJ2-3; 10 positions agree with TRBD1. Germline CDR1 is MNHEY and CDR2 is SMNVEV (reference sequence). The V segment lost 5 bases and the J segment 3 bases; nucleotides outside the gene matches: 8. The CDR3 spans 16 residues. CDR3 DNA: TGTGCCAGCAGTGCCTTGACAGGGGGCGAGACAGATACGCAGTATTTT. Amino acids: CASSALTGGETDTQYF.

This chain uses TRBV6-8 with TRBJ2-7, with D hard to call. Deletions cut 9 bases from V and 4 bases from J, with 10 bases between. Germline V gene lookup returns CDR1 MNHGY and CDR2 SAAAGT. This CDR3 has 11 amino acids. The DNA for the CDR3 is TGTGCCAGTCTTGGCCAATACGAGCAGTACTTC. As protein: CASLGQYEQYF.

Only a few counts were recorded for this clone. This chain joins TRBV30 and TRBJ2-1; TRBD2 matches at 13 bases. Germline lookup yields CDR1 GTSNPN and CDR2 SVGIG (reference sequence). The V and J ends lost 6 bases and 0 bases, in that order; junction bases with no gene match: 17. This CDR3 has 20 amino acids. CDR3 sequence (DNA): TGTGCCTGTGCAGACGGACTAGCGGGAGACCTGATCAGCTCCTACAATGAGCAGTTCTTC. Its protein is CACADGLAGDLISSYNEQFF.

The J gene is TRBJ1-4, the V gene TRBV10-2; perhaps TRBD1 as D (5 bases). V was shortened by 4 bases and J by 7 bases, with 16 bases between the two germline ends. The CDR3 is 15 amino acids. CDR1 and CDR2 (germline): WSHSY, SAAADI. The CDR3 DNA reads as TGCGCCAGCAGTGGGAGGGCCAGGGAGAGTGAAAAACTGTTTTTT. Translating gives CASSGRARESEKLFF.

The chain is built from TRBV15 and TRBJ1-2, with 8 positions matching TRBD1. Germline V CDR1 and CDR2: LNHNV, YYDKDF (reference sequence). This CDR3 region has 16 residues. The V segment lost 2 bases and the J segment 6 bases; nucleotides outside the gene matches: 11. CDR3 region: CATSRPLQGALNGYTF. The CDR3 DNA reads TGTGCCACCAGCAGACCTCTCCAGGGGGCCTTAAATGGCTACACCTTC. Full variable domain (missing parts from reference TRBV15 and TRBJ1-2): DAMVIQNPRYQVTQFGKPVTLSCSQTLNHNVMYWYQQKSSQAPKLLFHYYDKDFNNEADTPDNFQSRRPNTSFCFLDIRSPGLGDTAMYLCATSRPLQGALNGYTFGSGTRLTVV.

This clone occurred once. The chain has TRBV7-8 and TRBJ2-1; perhaps TRBD2 as D (5 bases). V was trimmed by 5 bases and J by 1 base, leaving 9 bases between them. The CDR3 has 14 amino acids. Germline loops: CDR1 SGHVS, CDR2 FQNEAQ. CDR3: CASSPADSYNEQFF. The CDR3, as DNA: TGTGCCAGCAGCCCAGCGGATTCCTACAATGAGCAGTTCTTC.

The chain joins TRBV6-1 to TRBJ2-3; TRBD2 agrees at 7 bases. The J segment lost 2 bases and the V segment lost 6 bases, leaving 14 bases of the junction unmatched. Germline V gives CDR1 MNHNS, CDR2 SASEGT. The CDR3 is 17 amino acids. The CDR3 bases are TGTGCCAGCAGGGAACTGGAGTCTAGCGGCTACACAGATACGCAGTATTTT. It yields the protein CASRELESSGYTDTQYF.